This T cell receptor beta chain was recovered during a study of blood T cell repertoires in COVID-19. About the research overall: T cells, B-cell-depleted T cells, or PBMCs supplied cDNA or gDNA.

The CDR3 contains 15 residues. Germline CDR1 is MNHEY and CDR2 is SVGEGT. V trimming: 6 bases; J trimming: 4 bases; junction bases outside the gene matches: 5. Repertoires were generated with immunoSEQ multiplex PCR, while TCRdb's copy carries only in-frame clones and drops some. The data contain about 62,000 clones, approximately 92% of them seen just once; the ten biggest clones take up 5% to 7%. This clone was observed a single time. The sequencing input was peripheral blood. The sequence was obtained from a human donor in a cohort sampled during active COVID-19. The chain recombines TRBV6-2 or TRBV6-3 with TRBJ2-2; 10 bases line up with TRBD1. This CDR3 reads CASSPGQGFTGELFF. The CDR3 nucleotides are TGTGCCAGCAGCCCGGGACAGGGGTTCACCGGGGAGCTGTTTTTT.